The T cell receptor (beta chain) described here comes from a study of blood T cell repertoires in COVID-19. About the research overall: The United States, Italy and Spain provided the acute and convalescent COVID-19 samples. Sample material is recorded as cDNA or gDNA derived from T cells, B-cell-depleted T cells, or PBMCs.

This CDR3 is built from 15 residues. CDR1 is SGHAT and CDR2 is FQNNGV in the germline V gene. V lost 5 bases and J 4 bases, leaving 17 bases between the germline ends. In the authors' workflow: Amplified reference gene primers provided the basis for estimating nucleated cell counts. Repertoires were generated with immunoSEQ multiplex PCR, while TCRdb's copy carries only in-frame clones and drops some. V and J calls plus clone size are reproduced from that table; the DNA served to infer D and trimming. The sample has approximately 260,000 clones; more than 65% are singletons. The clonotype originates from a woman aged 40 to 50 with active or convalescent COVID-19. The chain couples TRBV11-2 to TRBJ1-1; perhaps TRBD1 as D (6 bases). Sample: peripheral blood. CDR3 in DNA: TGTGCCAGCAGCCCAAACCCTTCCAGGGGCACTGAAGCTTTCTTT. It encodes CASSPNPSRGTEAFF.